This passage covers 29 T cell receptor beta chains from one sample sequenced in a study of cytomegalovirus exposure and HLA in healthy donors. The study ran its PCR with 60 Vbeta and 13 Jbeta primers. Generated by immunoSEQ multiplex PCR, the TCRdb table keeps only in-frame clones and is missing some. The top ten hold 6% to 7.5% of the sample, which has around 90,000 clones, 85% seen once. Sequencing was performed on PBMCs. The receptors stem from a man aged 35-49 years in good health and CMV-seropositive.

The chain combines TRBV2 with TRBJ1-5; D perhaps matches TRBD1 (5 bases). The CDR3 runs 14 residues. Trimming left V 8 bases short and J 5 bases short, with 16 bases between. The germline V gene encodes CDR1 SNHLY and CDR2 FYNNEI. CDR3 residues: CASRRQPADQPQHF. The DNA of the CDR3 is TGTGCCAGCCGACGACAGCCGGCGGATCAGCCCCAGCATTTT. Full variable domain (remainder filled in from reference TRBV2 and TRBJ1-5): EPEVTQTPSHQVTQMGQEVILRCVPISNHLYFYWYRQILGQKVEFLVSFYNNEISEKSEIFDDQFSVERPDGSNFTLKIRSTKLEDSAMYFCASRRQPADQPQHFGDGTRLSIL.

Written as DNA, the CDR3 is TGTGCCAGCAGTTTATCCCCCGGACAAGCGGGCCACCTTGGGGAAGGGGACAGCCCGTTCTTC. Its translation is CASSLSPGQAGHLGEGDSPFF. The chain links TRBV28 to TRBJ2-1, with a weak D call TRBD1 (7 bases). CDR1 MDHEN and CDR2 SYDVKM come from the germline V gene. V was pared by 1 base and J by 15 bases, with 40 bases between. The CDR3 has 21 residues.

This chain links TRBV2 with TRBJ2-4, with D perhaps TRBD2 (6 bases). The V end was cut by 2 bases, the J end by 1 base, with 9 bases between. CDR1 and CDR2 from the germline V gene are SNHLY and FYNNEI. The CDR3 is made up of 15 amino acids. This chain's CDR3 is CASSERLAAKNIQYF. The DNA of the CDR3 is TGTGCCAGCAGTGAACGGCTAGCGGCCAAAAACATTCAGTACTTC.

This clone was detected only once. The genes are TRBV18 and TRBJ2-4, with a weak D call TRBD2 (6 bases). V dropped 5 bases and J dropped 8 bases, with 16 bases sitting between them. Per the germline V gene, CDR1 is KGHSH and CDR2 is LQKENI. The CDR3 is 14 amino acids. The CDR3 reads CASSLSQGGDIQYF. Written as DNA, the CDR3 is TGTGCCAGCTCATTATCTCAGGGCGGGGACATTCAGTACTTC.

The genes are TRBV29-1 and TRBJ2-2; D is possibly TRBD1 (5 bases). The CDR3 extends over 14 amino acids. Trimming took off 5 bases at V and 3 bases at J, with 13 bases between the two ends. Germline V lookup: CDR1 SQVTM, CDR2 ANQGSEA. The CDR3 region is CSVRAGFDTGELFF. The CDR3 DNA reads as TGCAGCGTTCGTGCAGGGTTCGACACCGGGGAGCTGTTTTTT.

The V gene is TRBV5-4, the J gene TRBJ2-5; D perhaps matches TRBD1 (6 bases). The CDR3 runs 15 residues. Trimming stripped 2 bases from V and 2 bases from J, with 13 bases between. Germline CDR1 and CDR2: SGHNT and YYREEE (reference sequence). This CDR3 is CASSFTNTGQETQYF. CDR3 nucleotides: TGTGCCAGCAGCTTCACGAATACAGGGCAAGAGACCCAGTACTTC.

This chain joins TRBV6-1 and TRBJ1-1, with 7 bases identical to TRBD1. V was pared by 8 bases and J by 0 bases, with 6 bases of the junction left unmatched. The germline V gene encodes CDR1 MNHNS and CDR2 SASEGT. There are 14 residues in the CDR3. The CDR3 region is CASDQTGLNTEAFF. The CDR3 DNA is TGTGCCAGCGATCAGACAGGGCTGAACACTGAAGCTTTCTTT.

The chain carries TRBV6-5 and TRBJ2-7; D gene uncertain. The length of the CDR3 is 15 residues. CDR1 MNHEY and CDR2 SVGAGI come from the germline V gene. Trimming stripped 0 bases from V and 2 bases from J, with 11 bases between. The CDR3 nucleotides read TGTGCCAGCAGTTACTCGAGTCTGGTTACCTACGAGCAGTACTTC. Protein sequence: CASSYSSLVTYEQYF.

The V and J genes are TRBV11-2 and TRBJ2-7, with D perhaps matching TRBD2 (6 bases). The V end was cut by 0 bases, the J end by 6 bases, with 12 bases between. From germline, CDR1 is SGHAT and CDR2 FQNNGV. The CDR3 covers 14 residues. The CDR3 region has the DNA TGTGCCAGCAGCTTAGAACTAGCTAGGGGCGAGCAGTACTTC. Encoded protein: CASSLELARGEQYF.

J is TRBJ1-1 and V is TRBV6-5; possibly TRBD1 for D (6 bases). Per the germline V gene, CDR1 is MNHEY and CDR2 is SVGAGI. V lost 5 bases and J lost 0, with 13 bases in between. There are 15 residues in the CDR3. CDR3 residues: CASSLGTPLNTEAFF. DNA of the CDR3: TGTGCCAGCAGTCTCGGGACACCCCTGAACACTGAAGCTTTCTTT.

The chain is built from TRBV5-1 and TRBJ2-5; no clear D. The DNA end is more similar to TRBJ2-7, so the J call may be wrong. Germline assignment: CDR1 SGHRS and CDR2 YFSETQ. The CDR3 runs to 12 residues. In nucleotides, the CDR3 is TGCGCCAGCAGCTTCGAGTTGGGCGAGCAGTACTTC. Encoded protein: CASSFELGEQYF.

Only a few counts were recorded for this clone. V is TRBV5-1 and J is TRBJ1-1, with 7 bases matching TRBD1. The CDR3 loop spans 15 amino acids. Trimming at V came to 0 bases and at J to 3 bases, leaving 5 bases not matched to a gene. From germline, CDR1 is SGHRS and CDR2 YFSETQ. CDR3 sequence: CASSLDGGGYTEAFF. The CDR3 DNA sequence: TGCGCCAGCAGCTTGGATGGAGGGGGCTACACTGAAGCTTTCTTT.

The chain recombines TRBV28 with TRBJ2-5; D not resolved. Trimming left V 1 base short and J 0 bases short, with 9 bases between. Germline V CDR1 and CDR2: MDHEN, SYDVKM. CDR3 size: 15 residues. The CDR3 DNA is TGTGCCAGCAGTTTATTAGCCGGGTACCAAGAGACCCAGTACTTC. Its protein is CASSLLAGYQETQYF.

This chain joins TRBV12-5 and TRBJ1-1; 8 nucleotides agree with TRBD1. The CDR3 is 16 amino acids. Germline V CDR1 and CDR2: LGHNT, FRNRAP. J lost 1 base, V lost 1 base, and 5 bases had no gene match. The CDR3 protein is CASGLAQGQGNTEAFF. The DNA for the CDR3 is TGTGCTAGTGGTTTGGCCCAAGGACAGGGGAACACTGAAGCTTTCTTT.

The chain combines TRBV10-2 with TRBJ1-1; 7 nucleotides agree with TRBD1. Unmatched junction bases numbered 4, after V lost 9 bases and J lost 0 bases. CDR3 length: 13 residues. Per the germline V gene, CDR1 is WSHSY and CDR2 is SAAADI. The chain's CDR3 is CASTDRVNTEAFF. CDR3 DNA sequence: TGCGCCAGTACTGACAGGGTGAACACTGAAGCTTTCTTT.

Of note for this clone: One end of the junction varies from germline; a read error may be responsible. The rearrangement joins TRBV7-9 to TRBJ1-1, with D possibly being TRBD1 (6 bases). Germline CDR1 and CDR2: SEHNR and FQNEAQ (reference sequence). The CDR3 contains 12 residues. The CDR3: CSSSRGNTEAFF. The DNA for the CDR3 is TGTTCCAGCAGCAGGGGTAACACTGAAGCTTTCTTT. Full variable domain (missing parts from reference TRBV7-9 and TRBJ1-1): DTGVSQNPRHKITKRGQNVTFRCDPISEHNRLYWYRQTLGQGPEFLTYFQNEAQLEKSRLLSDRFSAERPKGSFSTLEIQRTEQGDSAMYLCSSSRGNTEAFFGQGTRLTVV.

The sample holds one count of this clone. This rearrangement joins TRBV6-1 to TRBJ2-3, with D possibly matching TRBD1 (5 bases). The CDR3 length is 12 residues. Trimming left V 6 bases short and J 1 base short, with 5 bases between. The germline V gene encodes CDR1 MNHNS and CDR2 SASEGT. Here the CDR3 reads CASRGGTDTQYF. In nucleotides, the CDR3 is TGTGCCAGCAGAGGGGGCACAGATACGCAGTATTTT.

J is TRBJ2-7 and V is TRBV11-2; 10 positions agree with TRBD2. The CDR3 consists of 17 residues. Germline CDR1 SGHAT, CDR2 FQNNGV. V dropped 1 base and J dropped 3; count of bases not matched to a gene: 9. The CDR3 is CASSLGGTSGVFYEQYF. The DNA of the CDR3 is TGTGCCAGCAGCTTAGGGGGTACTAGCGGGGTTTTCTACGAGCAGTACTTC.

This clone was counted between two and nine times. This rearrangement joins TRBV9 to TRBJ1-1; D uncertain. Trimming cost V 0 bases and J 4 bases, with 10 bases left between them. In germline, CDR1 is SGDLS, CDR2 YYNGEE. This CDR3 has 14 amino acids. The CDR3 DNA reads TGTGCCAGCAGCGTAGACGGGGAATTCACTGAAGCTTTCTTT. This gives the protein CASSVDGEFTEAFF.

Details on this clone: The junction and the germline gene differ at one end; a read error may be behind it. This sample includes further DNA sequences coding for the same CDR3. The chain has TRBV6-1 and TRBJ2-7; 7 bases fit TRBD2. The CDR3 has 12 residues. Germline V gives CDR1 MNHNS, CDR2 SASEGT. This chain's CDR3 is CASGELTYEQYF. In DNA form, the CDR3 reads TGCGCCAGCGGGGAGCTGACCTACGAGCAGTACTTC.

The chain links TRBV7-3 to TRBJ2-7; no clear D gene. The CDR3 sequence is 13 residues long. Per the germline V gene, CDR1 is SGHTA and CDR2 is FQGTGA. Trimming took 5 bases from V and 6 from J, leaving 14 bases between them. The CDR3 region is CASSPVAAGEQYF. CDR3 sequence (DNA): TGTGCCAGCAGCCCCGTCGCAGCAGGCGAGCAGTACTTC.

This clone has more than one count but fewer than ten. The V and J genes are TRBV5-1 and TRBJ2-1; 10 nucleotides match TRBD2. J lost 8 bases, V lost 2 bases, and 4 bases had no gene match. The CDR3 is made up of 14 amino acids. CDR1 SGHRS and CDR2 YFSETQ come from the germline V gene. In nucleotides, the CDR3 is TGCGCCAGCAGCTTCAGCGGGGGGGTCGATGAGCAGTTCTTC. Its translation: CASSFSGGVDEQFF.

V gene TRBV6-5 combines with J gene TRBJ1-5; 8 positions match TRBD1. This CDR3 region has 15 residues. CDR1 and CDR2 from the germline V gene are MNHEY and SVGAGI. The V gene end was trimmed by 6 bases and the J gene end by 4 bases; junction bases not matched to a gene: 8. CDR3: CASRKRDRRNQPQHF. Written as DNA, the CDR3 is TGTGCCAGCAGGAAAAGGGACAGGAGGAATCAGCCCCAGCATTTT.

The chain is built from TRBV11-2 and TRBJ2-7; a possible D gene is TRBD2 (5 bases). Germline lookup yields CDR1 SGHAT and CDR2 FQNNGV. The CDR3 runs 14 residues. V shed 1 base and J shed 0 bases, with 7 bases lying between them. CDR3 DNA sequence: TGTGCCAGCAGCTTAGGACTAACCTCCTACGAGCAGTACTTC. Its translation is CASSLGLTSYEQYF.

This clone was found a few times. The chain joins TRBV10-3 to TRBJ2-1; 7 bases are a match to TRBD2. Per the germline V gene, CDR1 is ENHRY and CDR2 is SYGVKD. The length of the CDR3 is 14 residues. V lost 6 bases to trimming and J lost 0 bases; unmatched junction nucleotides: 2. The CDR3 DNA is TGTGCCATCAGGGGCGGGAGCTCCTACAATGAGCAGTTCTTC. Protein sequence: CAIRGGSSYNEQFF.

The chain carries TRBV5-6 and TRBJ1-5, with 8 positions matching TRBD1. This CDR3 spans 16 amino acids. V was pared by 4 bases and J by 0 bases, with 6 bases of the junction left unmatched. CDR1 SGHDT and CDR2 YYEEEE come from the germline V gene. The CDR3 reads CASSQGTGNSNQPQHF. Written as DNA, the CDR3 is TGTGCCAGCAGCCAAGGGACAGGCAATAGCAATCAGCCCCAGCATTTT.

The chain combines TRBV7-8 with TRBJ1-6; D is perhaps TRBD1 (5 bases). Trimming left V 1 base short and J 7 bases short, with 14 bases between. The CDR3 is 16 residues long. Per the germline V gene, CDR1 is SGHVS and CDR2 is FQNEAQ. CDR3 sequence reads: CASSLVARVKNSPLHF. CDR3 nucleotides: TGTGCCAGCAGCTTAGTGGCCAGGGTGAAAAATTCACCCCTCCACTTT. Complete variable domain (other parts from reference TRBV7-8 and TRBJ1-6): GAGVSQSPRYKVAKRGQDVALRCDPISGHVSLFWYQQALGQGPEFLTYFQNEAQLDKSGLPSDRFFAERPEGSVSTLKIQRTQQEDSAVYLCASSLVARVKNSPLHFGNGTRLTVT.

The V gene is TRBV4-2, the J gene TRBJ2-5; 8 nucleotides match TRBD2. After removal of 2 bases from V and 11 bases from J, the junction contained 13 bases not matched to a gene. CDR3 length: 15 residues. The germline V gene encodes CDR1 LGHNA and CDR2 YNFKEQ. This chain's CDR3 is CASSQWPQRGPEQYF. CDR3 nucleotides: TGTGCCAGCAGCCAATGGCCACAGCGGGGGCCGGAGCAGTACTTC.

This chain uses TRBV28 with TRBJ2-7; 8 bases align to TRBD2. CDR1 is MDHEN, CDR2 SYDVKM, per germline. Trimming removed 8 bases from V and 4 bases from J; junction bases left unmatched: 19. The CDR3 loop spans 17 amino acids. The CDR3 nucleotides read TGTGCCAGCTACGGGAGGGCCGGGGTGCAGACGGGTTACGAGCAGTACTTC. As protein: CASYGRAGVQTGYEQYF.